This is a list of T cell receptor beta chains from one sample in a study of blood T cell repertoires in COVID-19. Generated by immunoSEQ multiplex PCR, the TCRdb table keeps only in-frame clones and is missing some. This table holds approximately 24,000 clones, 75% to 90% found once. Sequencing input: peripheral blood. All receptors come from a human donor with active COVID-19. The donor label of this sample is uncertain. CDR3s include the opening cysteine and the closing phenylalanine or tryptophan. The D gene is left open where the match is weak. The listing skips clone size in some rows; elsewhere it reads once, few, many or a size class.

>TRBD1|TRBJ2-7|TRBV4-1|-
CASGQRTGSYEQYF
TGCGCCAGCGGCCAACGGACAGGGTCCTACGAGCAGTACTTC
>-|TRBJ1-2|TRBV6-5|once
CASRGLYGYTF
TGTGCCAGCAGGGGGCTCTATGGCTACACCTTC
>-|TRBJ2-2|TRBV25-1|-
CASSSRQAGTGELFF
TGTGCCAGCAGTTCCCGACAGGCCGGGACCGGGGAGCTGTTTTTT
>TRBD1|TRBJ2-5|TRBV10-1|-
CASSESGDREETQYF
TGCGCCAGCAGTGAGTCTGGCGACAGGGAAGAGACCCAGTACTTC
>-|TRBJ2-7|TRBV7-9|few
CASSFTGYEQYF
TGTGCCAGCAGCTTTACAGGCTACGAGCAGTACTTC
>TRBD1|TRBJ1-2|TRBV19|-
CASSMDRVRSDGYTF
TGTGCCAGTAGTATGGACAGGGTCCGCTCCGACGGCTACACCTTC
>TRBD2|TRBJ2-3|TRBV7-7|-
CASSLGLADTDTQYF
TGTGCTAGCAGCTTAGGACTAGCGGACACAGATACGCAGTATTTT
>-|TRBJ2-3|TRBV6-4|-
CASSDSGGTDTQYF
TGTGCCAGCAGTGACTCCGGTGGCACAGATACGCAGTATTTT
>-|TRBJ2-5|TRBV28|-
CASSAYGLPRQETQYF
TGTGCCAGCAGTGCCTATGGACTGCCTAGACAAGAGACCCAGTACTTC
>-|TRBJ1-5|TRBV1|once
CTSSVRTGDSNQPQHF
TGCACCAGCAGCGTCAGGACAGGGGACAGCAATCAGCCCCAGCATTTT
>TRBD1|TRBJ1-4|TRBV9|-
CASSPRGQGNEKLFF
TGTGCCAGCAGCCCCCGGGGACAGGGAAATGAAAAACTGTTTTTT
>TRBD1|TRBJ2-3|TRBV6-5|-
CASRRQQGGDTQYF
TGTGCCAGCAGGCGCCAACAGGGGGGAGATACGCAGTATTTT
>-|TRBJ1-5|TRBV5-5|-
CASSLAGGNQPQHF
TGTGCCAGCAGCCTGGCGGGGGGCAATCAGCCCCAGCATTTT
>-|TRBJ2-4|TRBV19|-
CASSLKGDRVAKNIQYF
TGTGCCAGTAGTTTAAAGGGGGACCGAGTAGCCAAAAACATTCAGTACTTC
>-|TRBJ1-5|TRBV4-1|-
CASSLGPGARSNQPQHF
TGCGCCAGCAGCCTCGGACCTGGGGCCCGTAGCAATCAGCCCCAGCATTTT
>-|TRBJ2-7|TRBV28|-
CASSLSGAAYEQYF
TGTGCCAGCAGTTTATCAGGGGCCGCCTACGAGCAGTACTTC
>-|TRBJ1-2|TRBV28|-
CASSLTGWNGYTF
TGTGCCAGCAGTCTAACAGGGTGGAATGGCTACACCTTC
>TRBD1|TRBJ2-7|TRBV6-4|-
CASRLSPGQGTTYEQYF
TGTGCCAGCAGGCTTTCCCCGGGACAGGGTACAACCTACGAGCAGTACTTC
>-|TRBJ2-1|TRBV10-2|-
CASSEVGAEQFF
TGCGCCAGCAGTGAGGTGGGGGCCGAGCAGTTCTTC
>-|TRBJ1-3|TRBV7-9|once
CASSQNTGGSGNTIYF
TGTGCCAGCAGCCAAAACACCGGGGGGTCTGGAAACACCATATATTTT
>-|TRBJ1-6|TRBV6-4|-
CASSDGQRQGPTNLYNSPLHF
TGTGCCAGCAGTGACGGCCAGAGGCAGGGGCCGACTAACCTGTATAATTCACCCCTCCACTTT
>-|TRBJ2-2|TRBV7-9|-
CASSSSNTGELFF
TGTGCCAGCAGCTCCTCCAACACCGGGGAGCTGTTTTTT